The 10 T cell receptor beta chains presented below share a single source sample, sequenced in a study of blood T cell repertoires in COVID-19. Produced via immunoSEQ multiplex PCR; TCRdb's table is partial and in-frame only. The sample gives about 310,000 clones, about 89% of which show up once; roughly a tenth is in the top ten. The sequencing input was PBMCs or T cells enriched from blood (not recorded which). The receptors here all came from a middle-aged woman who had recovered from COVID-19.

With respect to this clone: One end of the junction varies from germline; a read error may be responsible. The chain has TRBV7-7 and TRBJ2-3; TRBD1 might be the D (5 bases). CDR1 is SSHAT and CDR2 is FNYEAQ in the germline V gene (reference sequence). This CDR3 spans 14 amino acids. The CDR3 here is CASSLEGGTDTQYF. The CDR3 bases are TGTGCTAGCAGCTTAGAAGGGGGCACAGATACGCAGTATTTT.

The chain combines TRBV10-1 with TRBJ1-1, with 10 bases matching TRBD1. CDR1 is WNHNN, CDR2 SYGVQD, per germline (reference sequence). The junction had 6 bases not matched to a gene; V was cut back by 0 bases and J by 8 bases. CDR3 length equals 15 residues. As DNA, the CDR3 is TGCGCCAGCAGTGAGTCGTATGCGGGACAGGGGGAAGCTTTCTTT. Protein product: CASSESYAGQGEAFF.

The chain recombines TRBV7-2 with TRBJ1-1; D gene uncertain. CDR1 is SGHTA and CDR2 is FQGNSA in the germline V gene. V was pared by 0 bases and J by 1 base, with 6 bases between. The CDR3 totals 14 residues. The CDR3 sequence: CASSLALPNTEAFF. In nucleotides, the CDR3 is TGTGCCAGCAGCTTAGCCCTCCCGAACACTGAAGCTTTCTTT.

This chain links TRBV4-2 with TRBJ1-1, with 8 bases identical to TRBD1. The CDR3 is 16 amino acids. CDR1 and CDR2 (germline): LGHNA, YNFKEQ. The V and J ends lost 3 bases and 5 bases, in that order; junction bases with no gene match: 11. This CDR3 is CASSHPHPRGRTEAFF. CDR3 nucleotide sequence: TGTGCCAGCAGCCACCCCCACCCCAGGGGGCGTACTGAAGCTTTCTTT.

V usage is TRBV12-3 or TRBV12-4 and J usage is TRBJ1-2; D is unclear. The CDR3 runs to 13 residues. V was pared by 2 bases and J by 2 bases, with 6 bases between. CDR3 loop: CASSLTNNYGYTF. CDR3 nucleotide sequence: TGTGCCAGCAGTTTAACAAACAACTATGGCTACACCTTC.

Remarks on this clone: Other nucleotide sequences from this sample produce the same CDR3. The chain has TRBV30 and TRBJ1-2; D might be TRBD1 (6 bases). CDR3 length equals 13 residues. CDR1 is GTSNPN and CDR2 is SVGIG in the germline V gene (reference sequence). The V and J ends lost 2 bases and 4 bases respectively, with 11 bases between them. For the CDR3, the DNA is TGTGCCTGGAGTCGGCAGGGGTTCTATGGCTACACCTTC. Amino acids: CAWSRQGFYGYTF.

V gene TRBV11-2 combines with J gene TRBJ2-4; tentatively, D is TRBD2 (5 bases). The CDR3 covers 15 residues. Between the trimmed V and J ends, which lost 6 bases and 0 bases, there was a span of 12 bases. CDR1 and CDR2 (germline): SGHAT, FQNNGV. CDR3 DNA sequence: TGTGCCAGCAGTCAGCCGGGATTAGCCAAAAACATTCAGTACTTC. Translation: CASSQPGLAKNIQYF.

The chain is built from TRBV7-6 and TRBJ2-2; possible D gene TRBD1, 5 bases. CDR1 and CDR2 from the germline V gene are SGHVS and FNYEAQ. Deletions cut 4 bases from V and 5 bases from J, with 8 bases between. The CDR3 spans 13 residues. The CDR3: CASSSRQTGELFF. CDR3 DNA: TGTGCCAGCAGCTCTCGACAGACCGGGGAGCTGTTTTTT.

The chain uses TRBV18 and TRBJ2-5, with 8 bases lining up with TRBD2. The CDR3 sequence is 15 residues long. In germline, CDR1 is KGHSH, CDR2 LQKENI. With 3 bases clipped from V and 3 bases from J, the junction kept 6 bases outside the gene matches. CDR3 DNA: TGTGCCAGCTCACCCCCTACTAGCGGTGAAGAGACCCAGTACTTC. Protein sequence: CASSPPTSGEETQYF.

V usage is TRBV9 and J usage is TRBJ2-2, with unresolved D. Trimming pared 2 bases from V and 6 bases from J, leaving 11 bases between. Germline V lookup: CDR1 SGDLS, CDR2 YYNGEE. The CDR3 covers 14 residues. Written as DNA, the CDR3 is TGTGCCAGCAGCGTCGTTACCGAGTCCGGGGAGCTGTTTTTT. Translating it yields CASSVVTESGELFF.